These 32 T cell receptor beta chains were sequenced from one sample in a study of cytomegalovirus exposure and HLA in healthy donors. PCR employed 60 Vbeta and 13 Jbeta primers. Profiling relied on immunoSEQ multiplex PCR, and the TCRdb table lists in-frame clones only, not all of them. This table holds 120,000 or so clones, roughly 78% found once. The sequenced sample was PBMCs. These receptors were taken from a man aged 40-49 years in good health and CMV-seronegative.

The chain has TRBV19 and TRBJ2-5; the match to TRBD1 covers 9 bases. The CDR3 consists of 15 residues. Germline loops: CDR1 LNHDA, CDR2 SQIVND (reference sequence). J gave up 4 bases and V 3 bases, and 6 bases lay outside the gene matches. CDR3 DNA: TGTGCCAGTAGTATGTTGGGACAGGGAAGAGAGACCCAGTACTTC. It specifies CASSMLGQGRETQYF.

The chain has TRBV15 and TRBJ2-5; D may be TRBD2 (6 bases). The CDR3 is 16 amino acids. Germline CDR1 LNHNV, CDR2 YYDKDF (reference sequence). Trimming shortened V by 1 base and J by 3 bases, and 15 bases separated the two germline ends. This CDR3 reads CATSRVGGAGKETQYF. The CDR3 DNA reads as TGTGCCACCAGCAGAGTTGGCGGGGCGGGCAAAGAGACCCAGTACTTC.

The V and J genes are TRBV21-1 and TRBJ2-3; the D segment call TRBD2 is taken from the table without a DNA check. TRBV21-1 is marked as a pseudogene. The CDR3 is 15 amino acids. The CDR3 bases are TGTGCCAGCAGCAAAGGTGGACTAGCGGGGCCCACGCAGTATTTT. This codes for CASSKGGLAGPTQYF.

This chain's CDR3 is CASTGDRGRVAAFF. In DNA, the CDR3 is TGTGCCAGCACTGGGGACAGGGGTCGGGTAGCAGCTTTCTTT. The chain combines TRBV2 with TRBJ1-1, with 10 bases lining up with TRBD1. The V gene's germline CDR1 is SNHLY and CDR2 FYNNEI. The V gene end was trimmed by 7 bases and the J gene end by 10 bases; junction bases not matched to a gene: 12. This CDR3 has 14 residues.

V gene TRBV28 combines with J gene TRBJ2-1, with D hard to call. Deletions cut 2 bases from V and 4 bases from J, with 6 bases between. The CDR3 contains 13 residues. The V gene's germline CDR1 is MDHEN and CDR2 SYDVKM. The CDR3 DNA follows: TGTGCCAGCAGTTTAGCGGTATACAATGAGCAGTTCTTC. Amino acids: CASSLAVYNEQFF.

The chain couples TRBV19 to TRBJ1-5, with TRBD1 matching 8 bases. The CDR3 runs 13 residues. CDR1 and CDR2 (germline): LNHDA, SQIVND (reference sequence). V shed 8 bases, J shed 7 bases, and the junction held 7 bases outside the gene matches. This chain's CDR3 is CASRQGLGQPQHF. CDR3 bases: TGTGCCAGTCGACAGGGGTTAGGGCAGCCCCAGCATTTT.

This clone occurred a few times. CDR3 sequence: CASSIPSWTVRPTEAFF. The CDR3 nucleotides read TGTGCCAGTAGTATCCCTTCATGGACAGTTCGACCCACTGAAGCTTTCTTT. V is TRBV19 and J is TRBJ1-1, with D possibly TRBD1 on 6 matching bases. There are 17 residues in the CDR3. Trimming took off 3 bases at V and 4 bases at J, with 21 bases between the two ends. Germline V gives CDR1 LNHDA, CDR2 SQIVND (reference sequence).

This sequence joins TRBV7-2 and TRBJ2-3; D gene ambiguous. V was clipped by 3 bases and J by 0 bases, with 7 bases between them. Germline V lookup: CDR1 SGHTA, CDR2 FQGNSA. This CDR3 region has 14 residues. The CDR3, as DNA: TGTGCCAGCAGCTTTTTCAGTAGCACAGATACGCAGTATTTT. It encodes CASSFFSSTDTQYF.

In this sample, this clone turned up once. This rearrangement joins TRBV6-5 to TRBJ1-3, with D possibly matching TRBD1 (6 bases). This CDR3 is 15 amino acids long. CDR1 MNHEY and CDR2 SVGAGI come from the germline V gene. Trimming took off 2 bases at V and 1 base at J, with 9 bases between the two ends. DNA of the CDR3: TGTGCCAGCAGTTACCAGGGGTATTCTGGAAACACCATATATTTT. This codes for CASSYQGYSGNTIYF.

The genes are TRBV18 and TRBJ1-6; TRBD1 might be the D (5 bases). Germline V gene lookup returns CDR1 KGHSH and CDR2 LQKENI. This CDR3 contains 14 residues. V lost 2 bases, J lost 9 bases, and 11 bases lay in between. The CDR3, as DNA: TGTGCCAGCTCACCAGGGGGGGACGGTTCACCCCTCCACTTT. Its translation: CASSPGGDGSPLHF. The variable domain in full, completed from reference TRBV18 and TRBJ1-6, reads NAGVMQNPRHLVRRRGQEARLRCSPMKGHSHVYWYRQLPEEGLKFMVYLQKENIIDESGMPKERFSAEFPKEGPSILRIQQVVRGDSAAYFCASSPGGDGSPLHFGNGTRLTVT.

This clone was detected only once. The chain employs TRBV10-3 and TRBJ1-2; 9 positions match TRBD1. Per the germline V gene, CDR1 is ENHRY and CDR2 is SYGVKD. Trimming took 2 bases from V and 4 from J; bases not matched to a gene: 14. This CDR3 contains 18 residues. DNA for the CDR3: TGTGCCATCAGTGAGGGTATGGACAGGGGCGCCCGGGGCTATGGCTACACCTTC. Its protein product is CAISEGMDRGARGYGYTF.

This rearrangement joins TRBV5-6 to TRBJ1-4; possible D gene TRBD1, 5 bases. The CDR3 has 15 residues. The germline V gene has CDR1 SGHDT and CDR2 YYEEEE. Trimming left V 4 bases short and J 8 bases short, with 18 bases between. The CDR3 spells CASSTRRAIGEKLFF. In nucleotides, the CDR3 is TGTGCCAGCAGCACCCGCAGGGCCATAGGGGAAAAACTGTTTTTT.

V is TRBV2 and J is TRBJ1-1, with TRBD1 matching 7 bases. Germline V gene sequence: CDR1 SNHLY, CDR2 FYNNEI. This CDR3 has 13 amino acids. Germline trimming cut 5 bases from V and 4 bases from J; bases unmatched to any gene: 4. This chain's CDR3 is CASSPTGATEAFF. Written as DNA, the CDR3 is TGTGCCAGCAGTCCAACAGGGGCCACTGAAGCTTTCTTT.

The rearrangement uses TRBV15 and TRBJ1-4, with 7 bases fitting TRBD1. The CDR3 contains 16 residues. The germline V gene encodes CDR1 LNHNV and CDR2 YYDKDF (reference sequence). Trimming at V came to 1 base and at J to 1 base, leaving 3 bases not matched to a gene. The CDR3 loop is CATSRGQGQTNEKLFF. In nucleotides, the CDR3 is TGTGCCACCAGCAGAGGACAGGGTCAAACTAATGAAAAACTGTTTTTT.

The chain has TRBV6-1 and TRBJ1-5; 8 bases are shared with TRBD1. V gave up 1 base and J gave up 7 bases; unmatched junction bases: 6. CDR3 length: 15 residues. CDR1 and CDR2 from the germline V gene are MNHNS and SASEGT. CDR3 protein: CASSEGDRPGQPQHF. The DNA of the CDR3 is TGTGCCAGCAGTGAAGGGGACAGGCCCGGGCAGCCCCAGCATTTT.

The chain carries TRBV5-1 and TRBJ1-6; unclear D gene. V shed 3 bases and J shed 9 bases, with 10 bases lying between them. Germline V lookup: CDR1 SGHRS, CDR2 YFSETQ. This CDR3 has 13 residues. The CDR3 loop reads CASSYQEGSPLHF. The CDR3 DNA reads TGCGCCAGCAGCTACCAGGAAGGTTCACCCCTCCACTTT.

The rearrangement joins TRBV6-5 to TRBJ2-7; weak D call: TRBD2 (6 bases). The CDR3 totals 14 residues. Trimming stripped 0 bases from V and 3 bases from J, with 9 bases between. Germline V gene lookup returns CDR1 MNHEY and CDR2 SVGAGI. CDR3 sequence (DNA): TGTGCCAGCAGTTACTCCAGGAGGGACTACGAGCAGTACTTC. It translates to CASSYSRRDYEQYF.

The chain joins TRBV6-5 to TRBJ2-2; 8 bases match TRBD1. After removal of 6 bases from V and 6 bases from J, the junction contained 9 bases not matched to a gene. The CDR3 is 15 residues long. In germline, CDR1 is MNHEY, CDR2 SVGAGI. CDR3 protein: CASRPGTGTSGELFF. CDR3 in DNA: TGTGCCAGCAGGCCCGGGACAGGAACGTCCGGGGAGCTGTTTTTT.

The count of this clone is one. The same CDR3 is also encoded by other DNA sequences in this sample. V gene TRBV5-1 combines with J gene TRBJ2-7; TRBD2 matches at 8 bases. Trimming cost V 3 bases and J 3 bases; bases outside gene matches: 5. Looked up from germline, CDR1 is SGHRS and CDR2 is YFSETQ. This CDR3 comprises 14 residues. CDR3 coding DNA: TGCGCCAGCAGCTCCCGGACTAGCAGCTACGAGCAGTACTTC. It specifies CASSSRTSSYEQYF.

This chain joins TRBV30 and TRBJ1-5; D ambiguous. The CDR3 sequence is 14 residues long. Germline V gene sequence: CDR1 GTSNPN, CDR2 SVGIG (reference sequence). With 0 bases removed from V and 6 bases from J, the gap between germline ends came to 12 bases. The CDR3 reads CAWSVSTGLQPQHF. In DNA, the CDR3 is TGTGCCTGGAGTGTTTCGACGGGTCTTCAGCCCCAGCATTTT.

The chain links TRBV9 to TRBJ1-1, with 8 positions matching TRBD1. J gave up 2 bases and V 0 bases, and 3 bases lay outside the gene matches. The CDR3 totals 15 residues. Germline loops: CDR1 SGDLS, CDR2 YYNGEE. DNA for the CDR3: TGTGCCAGCAGCGTAGGACCAGGGGGCAACACTGAAGCTTTCTTT. This translates into CASSVGPGGNTEAFF.

This sequence joins TRBV9 and TRBJ2-7; 10 bases agree with TRBD1. The germline V gene has CDR1 SGDLS and CDR2 YYNGEE. The trim removed 4 bases at V and 4 bases at J, leaving 8 bases unmatched. The CDR3 extends over 15 amino acids. The CDR3 loop reads CASSPRDRGSYEQYF. CDR3 nucleotides: TGTGCCAGCAGCCCCCGGGACAGGGGAAGTTACGAGCAGTACTTC.

The gene calls are TRBV5-1 and TRBJ2-7; TRBD2 might be the D (7 bases). Germline lookup yields CDR1 SGHRS and CDR2 YFSETQ. This CDR3 has 15 residues. Deletions cut 6 bases from V and 2 bases from J, with 18 bases between. The CDR3 DNA reads as TGCGCCAGCACCACGGGGGGAGGGGGTGCCTACGAGCAGTACTTC. Translation gives CASTTGGGGAYEQYF. Full variable domain (rest looked up from reference TRBV5-1 and TRBJ2-7): KAGVTQTPRYLIKTRGQQVTLSCSPISGHRSVSWYQQTPGQGLQFLFEYFSETQRNKGNFPGRFSGRQFSNSRSEMNVSTLELGDSALYLCASTTGGGGAYEQYFGPGTRLTVT.

The genes are TRBV5-1 and TRBJ2-3; D might be TRBD1 (6 bases). V dropped 4 bases and J dropped 5 bases, with 11 bases sitting between them. The CDR3 contains 13 residues. Germline V lookup: CDR1 SGHRS, CDR2 YFSETQ. CDR3 residues: CASSLRTEDTQYF. The CDR3 DNA reads as TGCGCCAGCAGCCTAAGGACAGAAGATACGCAGTATTTT.

CDR3 region: CASSPLISGLTGELFF. The CDR3 region has the DNA TGTGCCAGCAGCCCGCTCATCTCGGGACTTACCGGGGAGCTGTTTTTT. This chain links TRBV7-9 with TRBJ2-2, with a possible D match to TRBD2 (6 bases). Per germline, CDR1 SEHNR and CDR2 FQNEAQ (reference sequence). The CDR3 runs to 16 residues. Between the trimmed V and J ends, which lost 5 bases and 5 bases, there was a span of 18 bases.

This chain connects TRBV28 to TRBJ2-7, with 13 bases that match TRBD2. V lost 6 bases to trimming and J lost 0 bases; unmatched junction nucleotides: 11. CDR1 is MDHEN and CDR2 is SYDVKM in the germline V gene. This CDR3 region has 18 residues. The chain's CDR3 is CASSARTSGSIRSYEQYF. In DNA form, the CDR3 reads TGTGCCAGCAGCGCCAGGACTAGCGGGAGCATTCGCTCCTACGAGCAGTACTTC.

The rearrangement uses TRBV2 and TRBJ2-7, with TRBD2 matching 7 bases. This CDR3 spans 15 amino acids. CDR1 is SNHLY and CDR2 is FYNNEI in the germline V gene. J was trimmed by 3 bases and V by 4 bases; bases with no gene match: 9. The CDR3 loop is CASSVGEGAFYEQYF. DNA of the CDR3: TGTGCCAGCAGTGTGGGGGAGGGTGCATTCTACGAGCAGTACTTC.

The chain carries TRBV30 and TRBJ2-3, with D uncertain. The CDR3 contains 12 residues. CDR1 is GTSNPN and CDR2 is SVGIG in the germline V gene (reference sequence). Trimming pared 2 bases from V and 0 bases from J, leaving 3 bases between. The DNA for the CDR3 is TGTGCCTGGAGTACTAGCACAGATACGCAGTATTTT. This sequence encodes CAWSTSTDTQYF.

In this sample, this clone turned up a few times. V gene TRBV10-3 combines with J gene TRBJ1-1, with D perhaps TRBD1 (6 bases). V lost 5 bases, J lost 1 base, and 17 bases lay in between. Germline V gene sequence: CDR1 ENHRY, CDR2 SYGVKD. CDR3 length equals 16 residues. CDR3 region: CAISQAGQGPNTEAFF. The CDR3 DNA reads as TGTGCCATCAGTCAAGCGGGGCAGGGGCCGAACACTGAAGCTTTCTTT.

V and J are TRBV28 and TRBJ1-4; D may be TRBD1 (6 bases). The CDR3 runs 14 residues. The V and J ends lost 8 bases and 7 bases respectively, with 17 bases between them. The germline V gene encodes CDR1 MDHEN and CDR2 SYDVKM. The chain's CDR3 is CASVPGQTLEKLFF. In DNA form, the CDR3 reads TGTGCCAGCGTACCGGGACAAACCCTTGAAAAACTGTTTTTT.

The gene calls are TRBV6-5 and TRBJ2-1; 9 nucleotides line up with TRBD1. The germline V gene has CDR1 MNHEY and CDR2 SVGAGI. The CDR3 runs to 15 residues. V was pared by 5 bases and J by 7 bases, with 9 bases of the junction left unmatched. This CDR3 is CASSLGTGFWNEQFF. DNA of the CDR3: TGTGCCAGCAGTCTCGGGACAGGGTTTTGGAATGAGCAGTTCTTC.

This clone was seen once. The rearrangement uses TRBV6-1 and TRBJ2-7; 9 bases are shared with TRBD2. Germline values: CDR1 MNHNS, CDR2 SASEGT. The CDR3 is 15 amino acids. The J segment lost 0 bases and the V segment lost 7 bases, leaving 7 bases of the junction unmatched. The CDR3 is CASTRAGGSSYEQYF. Here the CDR3 DNA reads TGTGCCAGCACCCGAGCGGGGGGTAGCTCCTACGAGCAGTACTTC.